These 19 T cell receptor beta chains were all obtained from the same sample, sequenced in a study of Graves' ophthalmopathy and Graves' hyperthyroidism. TCR beta CDR3 regions were amplified from RNA transcripts. RT-PCR in the first round used HTBI primers; a second-round multiplex PCR followed. A single record per CDR3 protein comes from TCRdb applying MiXCR to the multiplex PCR reads. The sample has around 600,000 distinct CDR3 sequences; about two fifths are singletons. The sequenced material came from peripheral blood. The receptors come from an adult man with Graves' ophthalmopathy.

There are many counts of this clonotype. The J gene is TRBJ1-6, the V gene TRBV20-1; 7 positions match TRBD1. Losses at the gene ends were 0 bases for V and 4 bases for J; bases not matched to a gene: 9. CDR3 length: 17 residues. Germline values: CDR1 DFQATT, CDR2 SNEGSKA (reference sequence). This chain's CDR3 is CSARDSGRGGYNSPLHF. The CDR3 DNA reads as TGCAGTGCTAGAGACTCAGGCAGGGGGGGATATAATTCACCCCTCCACTTT.

The J gene is TRBJ1-5, the V gene TRBV9; D remains unclear. The CDR3 runs 14 residues. V was cut by 0 bases and J by 3 bases, with 7 bases left in between. The germline gives CDR1 SGDLS, CDR2 YYNGEE. CDR3 sequence: CASSVGGTNQPQHF. CDR3 DNA sequence: TGTGCCAGCAGCGTAGGCGGAACCAATCAGCCCCAGCATTTT.

This clonotype was counted many times. The chain joins TRBV7-9 to TRBJ1-2, with 11 bases lining up with TRBD1. There are 15 residues in the CDR3. Germline V gene data show CDR1 as SEHNR and CDR2 as FQNEAQ (reference sequence). V shed 0 bases and J 4 bases; nucleotides not matched to a gene: 1. The CDR3 bases are TGTGCCAGCAGCTTAGCGGACAGGGGGCTCTATGGCTACACCTTC. Translating it yields CASSLADRGLYGYTF.

The chain uses TRBV30 and TRBJ2-7; either TRBD1 or TRBD2 may fit D (5 bases each). Germline V gene lookup returns CDR1 GTSNPN and CDR2 SVGIG (reference sequence). V was cut by 2 bases and J by 0 bases, with 8 bases left in between. The length of the CDR3 is 13 residues. CDR3 loop: CAWSRDLSYEQYF. The CDR3 DNA reads TGTGCCTGGAGTCGGGACCTCTCCTACGAGCAGTACTTC. Complete variable domain (other parts from reference TRBV30 and TRBJ2-7): SQTIHQWPATLVQPVGSPLSLECTVEGTSNPNLYWYRQAAGRGLQLLFYSVGIGQISSEVPQNLSASRPQDRQFILSSKKLLLSDSGFYLCAWSRDLSYEQYFGPGTRLTVT.

This chain uses TRBV10-3 with TRBJ2-2; D is possibly TRBD1 (5 bases). The CDR3 covers 14 residues. The V and J ends lost 4 bases and 3 bases respectively, with 9 bases between them. Germline CDR1 ENHRY, CDR2 SYGVKD. Written as DNA, the CDR3 is TGTGCCATCAGTGGGGGCGCGGACACCGGGGAGCTGTTTTTT. Translated, it gives CAISGGADTGELFF.

This clonotype occurred a few times. One base away lies a much larger clone, so this may be a sequencing read error. The chain joins TRBV7-2 to TRBJ1-1; 11 positions agree with TRBD1. CDR3 length: 13 amino acids. The germline V gene encodes CDR1 SGHTA and CDR2 FQGNSA. CDR3 sequence: CASSPWDRGSASF. CDR3 DNA: TGTGCCAGCAGCCCGTGGGACAGGGGGTCGGCTTCCTTT.

This clonotype was counted many times. This chain connects TRBV6-6 to TRBJ2-7; D gene unclear. The CDR3 has 14 residues. Deletions cut 3 bases from V and 5 bases from J, with 14 bases between. Germline CDR1 and CDR2: MNHNY and SVGAGI (reference sequence). CDR3 region: CASSYGGPTDEQYF. The CDR3 DNA follows: TGTGCCAGCAGTTATGGTGGACCGACCGACGAGCAGTACTTC.

Remarks on this clonotype: At one end the junction does not follow the germline gene, possibly because of a read error. This chain uses TRBV7-8 with TRBJ2-5; 9 bases line up with TRBD1. The CDR3 runs 13 residues. Per the germline V gene, CDR1 is SGHVS and CDR2 is FQNEAQ. As DNA, the CDR3 is TGTGCCAGCAGCACCGGGGGACAGGGCGAGGGGTTCTTC. This gives the protein CASSTGGQGEGFF.

The genes are TRBV15 and TRBJ2-1; 7 nucleotides agree with TRBD2. CDR3 length: 14 amino acids. Unmatched junction bases numbered 3, after V lost 5 bases and J lost 2 bases. From germline, CDR1 is LNHNV and CDR2 YYDKDF (reference sequence). The CDR3 nucleotides are TGTGCCACCAGCGGACGGGAGGCCTACAATGAGCAGTTCTTC. Residues: CATSGREAYNEQFF. The entire variable domain, with the rest obtained from reference TRBV15 and TRBJ2-1, is as follows: DAMVIQNPRYQVTQFGKPVTLSCSQTLNHNVMYWYQQKSSQAPKLLFHYYDKDFNNEADTPDNFQSRRPNTSFCFLDIRSPGLGDTAMYLCATSGREAYNEQFFGPGTRLTVL.

Ten or more counts support this clonotype. V is TRBV5-1 and J is TRBJ1-2, with 8 bases aligning to TRBD1. Looked up from germline, CDR1 is SGHRS and CDR2 is YFSETQ. The CDR3 loop spans 14 amino acids. V trimming: 2 bases; J trimming: 7 bases; junction bases outside the gene matches: 7. The CDR3 region has the DNA TGCGCCAGCAGCTTTGATGGACAGGGTGGTGGCTACACCTTC. As protein: CASSFDGQGGGYTF.

This clonotype appeared many times. The rearrangement uses TRBV7-9 and TRBJ2-2; no reliable D call. CDR1 is SEHNR, CDR2 FQNEAQ, per germline (reference sequence). V was clipped by 0 bases and J by 0 bases, with 11 bases between them. This CDR3 is built from 17 residues. The CDR3 sequence: CASSLATRIANTGELFF. CDR3 nucleotide sequence: TGTGCCAGCAGCTTAGCCACGCGGATCGCGAACACCGGGGAGCTGTTTTTT.

The chain employs TRBV29-1 and TRBJ2-5; D is undetermined. The germline gives CDR1 SQVTM, CDR2 ANQGSEA. The length of the CDR3 is 9 residues. V was clipped by 8 bases and J by 7 bases, with 8 bases between them. CDR3: CSLRGTQYF. The CDR3 bases are TGCAGCTTGCGTGGGACCCAGTACTTC.

This sequence joins TRBV15 and TRBJ2-6; D is tentatively TRBD1 or TRBD2 (5 bases each). The germline V gene encodes CDR1 LNHNV and CDR2 YYDKDF (reference sequence). The CDR3 has 13 residues. V was trimmed by 1 base and J by 10 bases, leaving 8 bases between them. CDR3 sequence (DNA): TGTGCCACCAGCAGAGGAGGGGTTAACGTCCTGACTTTC. Residues: CATSRGGVNVLTF.

This clonotype was observed a single time. As DNA, the CDR3 is TGCAGTGCTAGACACGCAGACCATGGCTACACCTTC. Translation gives CSARHADHGYTF. The rearrangement uses TRBV20-1 and TRBJ1-2; no firm D call. This CDR3 comprises 12 residues. The V end lost 2 bases, the J end lost 6 bases, and 10 bases lay between the germline ends. Germline V gene lookup returns CDR1 DFQATT and CDR2 SNEGSKA (reference sequence).

This clonotype has a count of ten or more. The chain carries TRBV7-9 and TRBJ1-2; D call uncertain. CDR1 is SEHNR and CDR2 is FQNEAQ in the germline V gene (reference sequence). The CDR3 length is 13 residues. Trimming took off 4 bases at V and 5 bases at J, with 11 bases between the two ends. The CDR3 region is CASSSSPGYGYTF. CDR3 DNA sequence: TGTGCCAGCAGCTCAAGCCCCGGATATGGCTACACCTTC.

As regards this clonotype: At one end, the junction sequence differs from germline, possibly due to a read error. The J gene is TRBJ1-1, the V gene TRBV12-5; D is unresolved. This CDR3 has 15 residues. Per germline, CDR1 LGHNT and CDR2 FRNRAP. In DNA, the CDR3 is TGTGCTAGTGGTTTGGTACCAAACATGAACACTAAAGCTTTCTTT. Protein: CASGLVPNMNTKAFF. Complete variable domain (other parts from reference TRBV12-5 and TRBJ1-1): DARVTQTPRHKVTEMGQEVTMRCQPILGHNTVFWYRQTMMQGLELLAYFRNRAPLDDSGMPKDRFSAEMPDATLATLKIQPSEPRDSAVYFCASGLVPNMNTKAFFGQGTRLTVV.

As DNA, the CDR3 is TGCGCCAGCAGCTTGGAGGGTGTAGAGCCCCAGCATTTT. Translating it yields CASSLEGVEPQHF. This sequence joins TRBV5-1 and TRBJ1-5; D ambiguous. Germline CDR1 is SGHRS and CDR2 is YFSETQ. V lost 0 bases to trimming and J lost 8 bases, with 9 bases between them. CDR3 length: 13 residues.

This clonotype has a count of ten or more. V and J are TRBV7-9 and TRBJ2-7, with 10 nucleotides matching TRBD1. Germline V gene data show CDR1 as SEHNR and CDR2 as FQNEAQ (reference sequence). The CDR3 runs 17 residues. V lost 5 bases to trimming and J lost 7 bases; unmatched junction nucleotides: 17. The DNA of the CDR3 is TGTGCCAGCAGCCCACCCCGGGCGGGGGACAGGGGAGGTGAGCAGTACTTC. This gives the protein CASSPPRAGDRGGEQYF.

In the case of this clonotype: This may arise from a read error, as a much more abundant clone is one base away. The chain carries TRBV2 and TRBJ2-5, with D perhaps TRBD1 or TRBD2 (5 bases each). The CDR3 extends over 15 amino acids. Per germline, CDR1 SNHLY and CDR2 FYNNEI. CDR3 DNA: TGTGCCAGCAGCGGAAGGGCAGGGCGGGTGGAGACCCGGTACTTC. It is translated as CASSGRAGRVETRYF.